This TCR beta chain came from a study of control samples from healthy donors and cancer patients. A few counts support this clone. Sequenced by immunoSEQ multiplex PCR; TCRdb stores in-frame clones only, minus some. The sample includes approximately 81,000 clones, about 94% of them seen just once. Per germline, CDR1 SQVTM and CDR2 ANQGSEA. Trimming removed 6 bases from V and 0 bases from J, with 5 bases in between. This CDR3 has 11 amino acids. The material sequenced was blood. The chain links TRBV29-1 to TRBJ1-1; D not certain. The sequence came from a woman between 18 and 29 years old in good health. CDR3 in amino acids: CSVVMNTEAFF. The DNA of the CDR3 is TGCAGCGTGGTAATGAACACTGAAGCTTTCTTT.